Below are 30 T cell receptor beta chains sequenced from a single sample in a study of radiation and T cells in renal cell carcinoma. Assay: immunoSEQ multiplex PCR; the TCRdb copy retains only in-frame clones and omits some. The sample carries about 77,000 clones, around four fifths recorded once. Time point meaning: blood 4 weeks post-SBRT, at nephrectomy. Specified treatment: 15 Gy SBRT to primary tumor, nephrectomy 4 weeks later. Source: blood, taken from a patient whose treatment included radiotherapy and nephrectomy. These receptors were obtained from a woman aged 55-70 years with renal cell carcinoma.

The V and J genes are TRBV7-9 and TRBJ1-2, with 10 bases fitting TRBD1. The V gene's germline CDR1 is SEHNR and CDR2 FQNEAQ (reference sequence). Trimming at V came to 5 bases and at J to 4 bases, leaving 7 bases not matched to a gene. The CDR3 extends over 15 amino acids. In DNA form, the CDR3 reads TGTGCCAGCAGCGCTTGGACAGGGGGAGGCTATGGCTACACCTTC. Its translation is CASSAWTGGGYGYTF. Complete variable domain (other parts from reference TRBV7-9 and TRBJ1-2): DTGVSQNPRHKITKRGQNVTFRCDPISEHNRLYWYRQTLGQGPEFLTYFQNEAQLEKSRLLSDRFSAERPKGSFSTLEIQRTEQGDSAMYLCASSAWTGGGYGYTFGSGTRLTVV.

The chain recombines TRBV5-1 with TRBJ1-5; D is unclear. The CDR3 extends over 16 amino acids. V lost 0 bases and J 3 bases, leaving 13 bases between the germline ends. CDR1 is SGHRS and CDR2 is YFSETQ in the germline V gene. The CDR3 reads CASSLDGQNPNQPQHF. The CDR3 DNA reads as TGCGCCAGCAGCTTGGATGGGCAAAATCCCAATCAGCCCCAGCATTTT.

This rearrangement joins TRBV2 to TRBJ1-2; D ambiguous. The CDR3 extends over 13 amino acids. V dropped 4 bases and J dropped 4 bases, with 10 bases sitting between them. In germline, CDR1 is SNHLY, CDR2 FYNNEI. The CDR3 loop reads CASSGRVSYGYTF. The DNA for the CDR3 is TGTGCCAGCAGTGGAAGGGTTTCCTATGGCTACACCTTC.

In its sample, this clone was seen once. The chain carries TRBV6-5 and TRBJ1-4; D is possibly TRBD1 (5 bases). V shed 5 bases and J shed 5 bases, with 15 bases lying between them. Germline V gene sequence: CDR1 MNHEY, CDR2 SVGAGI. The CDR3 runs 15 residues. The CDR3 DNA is TGTGCCAGCAGTCATGACAGAAAGCCGAATGAAAAACTGTTTTTT. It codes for CASSHDRKPNEKLFF.

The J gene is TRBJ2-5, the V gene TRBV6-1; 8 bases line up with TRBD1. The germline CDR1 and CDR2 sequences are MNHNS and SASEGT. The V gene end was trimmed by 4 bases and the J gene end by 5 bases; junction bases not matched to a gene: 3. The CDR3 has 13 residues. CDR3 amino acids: CASSGTGRETQYF. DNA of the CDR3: TGTGCCAGCAGTGGGACAGGGAGGGAGACCCAGTACTTC.

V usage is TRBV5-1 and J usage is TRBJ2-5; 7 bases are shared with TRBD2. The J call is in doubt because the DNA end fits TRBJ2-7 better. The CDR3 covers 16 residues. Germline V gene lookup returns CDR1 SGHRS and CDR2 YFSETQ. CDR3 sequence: CASSSTLAPRSYEQYF. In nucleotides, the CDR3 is TGCGCCAGCAGCTCGACACTAGCGCCTCGCTCCTACGAGCAGTACTTC.

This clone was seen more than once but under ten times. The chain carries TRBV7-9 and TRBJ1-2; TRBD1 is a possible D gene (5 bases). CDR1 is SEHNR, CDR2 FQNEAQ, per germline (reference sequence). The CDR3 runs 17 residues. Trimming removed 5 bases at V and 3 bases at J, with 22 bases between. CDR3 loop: CASSPPVGAGSYYGYTF. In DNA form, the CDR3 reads TGTGCCAGCAGCCCACCGGTCGGGGCCGGCTCATACTATGGCTACACCTTC.

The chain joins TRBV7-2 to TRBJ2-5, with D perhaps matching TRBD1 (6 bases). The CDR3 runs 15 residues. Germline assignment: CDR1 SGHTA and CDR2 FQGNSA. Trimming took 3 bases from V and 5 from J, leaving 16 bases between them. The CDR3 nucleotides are TGTGCCAGCAGCTTTTTCACAGGGCTGGGGGAGACCCAGTACTTC. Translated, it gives CASSFFTGLGETQYF.

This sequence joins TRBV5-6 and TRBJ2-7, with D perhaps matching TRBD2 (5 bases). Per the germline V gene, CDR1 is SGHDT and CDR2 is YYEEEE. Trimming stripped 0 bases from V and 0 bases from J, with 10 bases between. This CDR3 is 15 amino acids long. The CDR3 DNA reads TGTGCCAGCAGCTTGGGTCCCCGGGGCTCCTACGAGCAGTACTTC. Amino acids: CASSLGPRGSYEQYF.

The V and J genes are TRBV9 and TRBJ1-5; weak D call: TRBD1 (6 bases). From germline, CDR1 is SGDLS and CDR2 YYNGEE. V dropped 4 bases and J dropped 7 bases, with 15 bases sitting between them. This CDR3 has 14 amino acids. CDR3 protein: CASSSDRFDQPQHF. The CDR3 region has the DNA TGTGCCAGCAGCTCCGACAGGTTCGACCAGCCCCAGCATTTT. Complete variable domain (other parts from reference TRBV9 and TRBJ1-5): DSGVTQTPKHLITATGQRVTLRCSPRSGDLSVYWYQQSLDQGLQFLIQYYNGEERAKGNILERFSAQQFPDLHSELNLSSLELGDSALYFCASSSDRFDQPQHFGDGTRLSIL.

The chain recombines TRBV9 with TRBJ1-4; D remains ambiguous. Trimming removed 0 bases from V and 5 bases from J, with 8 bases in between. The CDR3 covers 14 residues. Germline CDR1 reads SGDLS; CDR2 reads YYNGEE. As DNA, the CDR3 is TGTGCCAGCAGCGTAGGGCTGCAGAATGAAAAACTGTTTTTT. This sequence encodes CASSVGLQNEKLFF.

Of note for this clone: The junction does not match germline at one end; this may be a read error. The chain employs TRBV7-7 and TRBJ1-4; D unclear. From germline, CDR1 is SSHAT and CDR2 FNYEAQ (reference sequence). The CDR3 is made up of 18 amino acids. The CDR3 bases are TGTGCTAGCAGCTTAGGGAACAGCAATCGCCTTCGTAATGAAAAACTGTTTTTT. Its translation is CASSLGNSNRLRNEKLFF.

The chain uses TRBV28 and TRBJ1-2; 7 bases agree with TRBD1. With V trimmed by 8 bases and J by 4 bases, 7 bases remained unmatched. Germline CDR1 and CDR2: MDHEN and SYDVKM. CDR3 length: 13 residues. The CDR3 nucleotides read TGTGCCAGCGGAGCCTGGGACAGCTATGGCTACACCTTC. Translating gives CASGAWDSYGYTF.

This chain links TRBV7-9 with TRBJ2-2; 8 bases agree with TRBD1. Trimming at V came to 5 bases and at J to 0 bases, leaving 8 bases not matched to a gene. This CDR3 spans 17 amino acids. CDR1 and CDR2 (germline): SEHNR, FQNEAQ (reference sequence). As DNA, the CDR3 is TGTGCCAGCAGCCACCGGGACAGGAGCACGAACACCGGGGAGCTGTTTTTT. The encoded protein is CASSHRDRSTNTGELFF.

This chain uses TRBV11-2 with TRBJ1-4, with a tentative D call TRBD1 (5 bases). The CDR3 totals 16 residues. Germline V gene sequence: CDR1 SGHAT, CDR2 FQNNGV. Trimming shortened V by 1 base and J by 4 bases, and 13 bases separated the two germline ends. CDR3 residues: CASSLGVQGYNEKLFF. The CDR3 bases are TGTGCCAGCAGCTTAGGAGTTCAGGGATATAATGAAAAACTGTTTTTT.

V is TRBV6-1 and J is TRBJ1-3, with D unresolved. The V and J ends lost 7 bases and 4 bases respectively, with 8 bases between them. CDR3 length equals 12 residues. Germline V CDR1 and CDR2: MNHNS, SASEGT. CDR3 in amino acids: CASNFRGNTIYF. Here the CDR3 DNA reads TGTGCCAGCAACTTTAGGGGAAACACCATATATTTT.

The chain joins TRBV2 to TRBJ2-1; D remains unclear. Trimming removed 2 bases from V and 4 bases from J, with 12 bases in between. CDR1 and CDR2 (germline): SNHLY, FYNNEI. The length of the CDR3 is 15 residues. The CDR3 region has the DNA TGTGCCAGCAGTGAATGGGCAACGGTGTACAATGAGCAGTTCTTC. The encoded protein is CASSEWATVYNEQFF. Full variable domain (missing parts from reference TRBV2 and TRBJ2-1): EPEVTQTPSHQVTQMGQEVILRCVPISNHLYFYWYRQILGQKVEFLVSFYNNEISEKSEIFDDQFSVERPDGSNFTLKIRSTKLEDSAMYFCASSEWATVYNEQFFGPGTRLTVL.

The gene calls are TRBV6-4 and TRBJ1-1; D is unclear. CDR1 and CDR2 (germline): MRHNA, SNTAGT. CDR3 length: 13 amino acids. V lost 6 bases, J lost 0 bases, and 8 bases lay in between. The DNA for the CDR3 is TGTGCCAGCAGGAATACAATGAACACTGAAGCTTTCTTT. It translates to CASRNTMNTEAFF.

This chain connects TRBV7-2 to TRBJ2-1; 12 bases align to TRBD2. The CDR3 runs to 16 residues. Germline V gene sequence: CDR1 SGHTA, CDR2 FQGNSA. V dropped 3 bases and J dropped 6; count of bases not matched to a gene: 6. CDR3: CASSLGLAGGLNEQFF. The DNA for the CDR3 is TGTGCCAGCAGCTTGGGTCTAGCGGGAGGGCTCAATGAGCAGTTCTTC.

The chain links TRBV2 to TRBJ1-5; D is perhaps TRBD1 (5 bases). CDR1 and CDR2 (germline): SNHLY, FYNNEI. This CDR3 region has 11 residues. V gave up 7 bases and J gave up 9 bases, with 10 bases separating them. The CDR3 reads CASMMRGPQHF. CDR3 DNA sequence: TGTGCCAGCATGATGAGGGGGCCCCAGCATTTT.

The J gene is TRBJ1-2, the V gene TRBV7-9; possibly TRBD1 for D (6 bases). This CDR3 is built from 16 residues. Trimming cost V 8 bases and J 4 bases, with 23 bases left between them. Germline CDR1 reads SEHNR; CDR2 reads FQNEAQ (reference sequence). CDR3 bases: TGTGCCAGCGCGACGGAGGGGGGCTTTGAGGGCTATGGCTACACCTTC. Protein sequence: CASATEGGFEGYGYTF.

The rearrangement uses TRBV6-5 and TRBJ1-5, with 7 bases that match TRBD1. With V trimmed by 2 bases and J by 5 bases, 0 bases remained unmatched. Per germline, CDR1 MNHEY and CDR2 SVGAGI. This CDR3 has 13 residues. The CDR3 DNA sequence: TGTGCCAGCAGTTACGACAGGGATCAGCCCCAGCATTTT. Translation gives CASSYDRDQPQHF.

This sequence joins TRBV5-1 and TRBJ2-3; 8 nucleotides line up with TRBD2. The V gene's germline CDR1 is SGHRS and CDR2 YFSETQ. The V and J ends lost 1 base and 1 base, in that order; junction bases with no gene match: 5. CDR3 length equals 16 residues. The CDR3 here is CASSLSRRGGTDTQYF. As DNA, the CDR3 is TGCGCCAGCAGCTTGAGCCGGCGGGGGGGCACAGATACGCAGTATTTT.

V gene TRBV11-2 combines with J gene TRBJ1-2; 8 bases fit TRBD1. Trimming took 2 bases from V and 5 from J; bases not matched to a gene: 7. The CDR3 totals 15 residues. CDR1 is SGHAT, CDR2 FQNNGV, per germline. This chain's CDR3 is CASSLSHQGAYGYTF. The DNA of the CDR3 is TGTGCCAGCAGCTTATCCCATCAGGGGGCGTATGGCTACACCTTC.

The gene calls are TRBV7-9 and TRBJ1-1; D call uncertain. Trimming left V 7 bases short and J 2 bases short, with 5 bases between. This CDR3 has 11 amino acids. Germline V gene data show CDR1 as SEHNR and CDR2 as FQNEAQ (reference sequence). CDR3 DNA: TGTGCCAGCAAAACAAACACTGAAGCTTTCTTT. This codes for CASKTNTEAFF.

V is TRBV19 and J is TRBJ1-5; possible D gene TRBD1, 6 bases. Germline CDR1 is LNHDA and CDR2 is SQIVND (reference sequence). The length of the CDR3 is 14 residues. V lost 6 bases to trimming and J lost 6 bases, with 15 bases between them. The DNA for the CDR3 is TGTGCCAGTAGGGGTTTGGCAGGGGCTCAGCCCCAGCATTTT. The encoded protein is CASRGLAGAQPQHF.

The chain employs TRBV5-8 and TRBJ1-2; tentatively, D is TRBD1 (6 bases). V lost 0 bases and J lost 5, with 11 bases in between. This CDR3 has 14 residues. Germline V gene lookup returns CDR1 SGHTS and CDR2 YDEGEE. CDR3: CASSLVTGKYGYTF. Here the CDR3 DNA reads TGTGCCAGCAGCTTGGTTACAGGGAAGTATGGCTACACCTTC.

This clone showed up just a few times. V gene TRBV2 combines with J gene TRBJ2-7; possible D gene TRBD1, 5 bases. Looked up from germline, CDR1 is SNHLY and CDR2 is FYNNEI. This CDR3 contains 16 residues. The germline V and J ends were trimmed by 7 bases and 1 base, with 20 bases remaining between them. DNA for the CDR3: TGTGCCAGCACTAAAAACGGCAGGGCCAAGTCCTACGAGCAGTACTTC. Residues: CASTKNGRAKSYEQYF.

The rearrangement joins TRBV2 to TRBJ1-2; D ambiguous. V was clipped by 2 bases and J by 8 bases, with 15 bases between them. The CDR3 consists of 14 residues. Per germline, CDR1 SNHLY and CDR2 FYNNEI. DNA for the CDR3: TGTGCCAGCAGTGAAAGGGAGGAACTATACGGCTACACCTTC. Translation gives CASSEREELYGYTF.

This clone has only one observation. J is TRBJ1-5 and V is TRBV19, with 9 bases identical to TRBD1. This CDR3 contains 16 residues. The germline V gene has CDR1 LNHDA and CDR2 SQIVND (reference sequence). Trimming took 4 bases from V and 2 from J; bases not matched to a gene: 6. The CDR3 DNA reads TGTGCCAGTAGTACCACAGGGGGCGGGGGCAATCAGCCCCAGCATTTT. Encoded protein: CASSTTGGGGNQPQHF.